Listed below are T cell receptor beta chains from one sample, sequenced in a study of shared clonotypes between healthy human individuals. Sequenced by immunoSEQ multiplex PCR; TCRdb stores in-frame clones only, minus some. Of 300,000 or so clones listed, over 65% are singletons. The material sequenced was memory CD4+ T cells sorted from blood. The receptors were sampled from a man aged 30 to 39 in good health. Each CDR3 is given with its conserved first and last residue. Fields, in order: CDR3 protein, CDR3 DNA, D gene, V gene, J gene, clone size. The D gene is left open where the match is weak. Clone sizes are given selectively: once, few, many, or a class where the clone is expanded.

cdr3_aa: CASSRDISYEQYF
cdr3_nt: TGTGCCAGTAGTAGGGATATCTCCTACGAGCAGTACTTC
d_call: -
v_call: TRBV19
j_call: TRBJ2-7
clone_size: -

cdr3_aa: CASSLDNGGTQYF
cdr3_nt: TGCGCCAGCAGCTTGGATAACGGCGGGACCCAGTACTTC
d_call: -
v_call: TRBV5-1
j_call: TRBJ2-5
clone_size: -

cdr3_aa: CASSLVGTDSGNTIYF
cdr3_nt: TGTGCCAGCAGCTTGGTTGGCACGGACTCTGGAAACACCATATATTTT
d_call: -
v_call: TRBV5-6
j_call: TRBJ1-3
clone_size: -

cdr3_aa: CASSSSVLSGNTIYF
cdr3_nt: TGTGCCAGCAGCTCGTCTGTCCTCTCTGGAAACACCATATATTTT
d_call: -
v_call: TRBV11-2
j_call: TRBJ1-3
clone_size: few

cdr3_aa: CASRSRGLGDTEAFF
cdr3_nt: TGTGCCAGCAGGTCCAGGGGGCTAGGGGACACTGAAGCTTTCTTT
d_call: TRBD1
v_call: TRBV6-6
j_call: TRBJ1-1
clone_size: -

cdr3_aa: CASRAGGGYNEQFF
cdr3_nt: TGTGCCAGCAGGGCCGGGGGGGGCTACAATGAGCAGTTCTTC
d_call: TRBD2
v_call: TRBV28
j_call: TRBJ2-1
clone_size: few

cdr3_aa: CASSPRGGRGTDTQYF
cdr3_nt: TGCGCCAGCAGCCCCCGGGGAGGGAGGGGGACAGATACGCAGTATTTT
d_call: -
v_call: TRBV4-1
j_call: TRBJ2-3
clone_size: -

cdr3_aa: CASSVNRDTDTQYF
cdr3_nt: TGTGCCAGCAGTGTTAACAGGGACACAGATACGCAGTATTTT
d_call: -
v_call: TRBV2
j_call: TRBJ2-3
clone_size: once

cdr3_aa: CSASDSRLFF
cdr3_nt: TGCAGCGCCTCGGACAGTAGACTGTTTTTT
d_call: -
v_call: TRBV29-1
j_call: TRBJ1-4
clone_size: -

cdr3_aa: CASSLGQARFGEQFF
cdr3_nt: TGCGCCAGCAGCCTAGGACAGGCCAGGTTTGGTGAGCAGTTCTTC
d_call: TRBD1
v_call: TRBV5-1
j_call: TRBJ2-1
clone_size: -

cdr3_aa: CASRMGPLGGETQYF
cdr3_nt: TGTGCCAGCAGGATGGGACCCTTGGGTGGAGAGACCCAGTACTTC
d_call: -
v_call: TRBV5-4
j_call: TRBJ2-5
clone_size: -

cdr3_aa: CASSEGPLGYEQYF
cdr3_nt: TGCGCCAGCAGTGAAGGTCCCTTGGGTTACGAGCAGTACTTC
d_call: -
v_call: TRBV10-2
j_call: TRBJ2-7
clone_size: many

cdr3_aa: CASSTAGVGETQYF
cdr3_nt: TGTGCCAGCAGCACGGCCGGAGTGGGAGAGACCCAGTACTTC
d_call: -
v_call: TRBV5-5
j_call: TRBJ2-5
clone_size: -

cdr3_aa: CASSLGQGGRETQYF
cdr3_nt: TGTGCCAGCAGCTTGGGGCAGGGAGGGCGAGAGACCCAGTACTTC
d_call: TRBD2
v_call: TRBV5-6
j_call: TRBJ2-5
clone_size: -

cdr3_aa: CASSALGGSYNEQFF
cdr3_nt: TGTGCCAGCAGTGCTCTAGGAGGCTCCTACAATGAGCAGTTCTTC
d_call: -
v_call: TRBV6-4
j_call: TRBJ2-1
clone_size: many

cdr3_aa: CASSPGQGYNEQFF
cdr3_nt: TGCGCCAGCTCACCGGGACAGGGATACAATGAGCAGTTCTTC
d_call: TRBD1
v_call: TRBV5-1
j_call: TRBJ2-1
clone_size: -